Presented here are 30 T cell receptor beta chains from one specimen sequenced in a study of blood T cell repertoires in COVID-19. Profiled with immunoSEQ multiplex PCR; TCRdb holds only in-frame clones, not every one. The table includes about 180,000 clones, around 79% detected once. Sequences were obtained from peripheral blood. The receptors were sampled from an older woman with COVID-19, enrolled during active disease.

This clone occurred many times. The V and J genes are TRBV6-1 and TRBJ1-5, with D perhaps TRBD1 (5 bases). CDR3 size: 15 residues. Trimming left V 0 bases short and J 8 bases short, with 14 bases between. Germline CDR1 and CDR2: MNHNS and SASEGT. The CDR3 here is CASSEAVEGKKPQHF. The CDR3 nucleotides read TGTGCCAGCAGTGAAGCTGTGGAGGGGAAGAAGCCCCAGCATTTT.

The chain is built from TRBV7-8 and TRBJ2-7, with D maybe TRBD2 (5 bases). CDR3 size: 13 residues. CDR1 is SGHVS and CDR2 is FQNEAQ in the germline V gene. V dropped 3 bases and J dropped 4 bases, with 10 bases sitting between them. As DNA, the CDR3 is TGTGCCAGCAGCTTCGGGGAAACTTACGAGCAGTACGTC. Translated, it gives CASSFGETYEQYV.

V and J are TRBV5-6 and TRBJ2-1, with TRBD1 identical over 7 bases. CDR1 and CDR2 (germline): SGHDT, YYEEEE. V shed 4 bases, J shed 1 base, and the junction held 11 bases outside the gene matches. This CDR3 spans 17 amino acids. CDR3 sequence reads: CASSLPALTGSYNEQFF. CDR3 DNA: TGTGCCAGCAGCCTACCTGCGCTGACAGGGTCCTACAATGAGCAGTTCTTC. The complete variable domain, with remaining parts taken from reference TRBV5-6 and TRBJ2-1, reads DAGVTQSPTHLIKTRGQQVTLRCSPKSGHDTVSWYQQALGQGPQFIFQYYEEEERQRGNFPDRFSGHQFPNYSSELNVNALLLGDSALYLCASSLPALTGSYNEQFFGPGTRLTVL.

This clone has more than one count but fewer than ten. The rearrangement links TRBV2 to TRBJ2-7, with 9 positions matching TRBD1. Germline loops: CDR1 SNHLY, CDR2 FYNNEI. CDR3 size: 12 residues. Here the CDR3 DNA reads TGTGCCAGCAGGCAGGGGACAGGGATATCGAACGTC. Its translation: CASRQGTGISNV.

The gene calls are TRBV7-6 and TRBJ2-3, with 12 bases fitting TRBD2. The CDR3 is 18 residues long. Looked up from germline, CDR1 is SGHVS and CDR2 is FNYEAQ. V gave up 5 bases and J gave up 4 bases; unmatched junction bases: 13. The CDR3 nucleotides read TGTGCCAGCAGCCCGTTGGGGCCGACTAGCGGGAGATCAGATACGCAGTATTTT. Amino acid sequence: CASSPLGPTSGRSDTQYF.

This chain joins TRBV28 and TRBJ2-3; the D gene is possibly TRBD1 (5 bases). V was trimmed by 6 bases and J by 0 bases, leaving 13 bases between them. The CDR3 sequence is 15 residues long. The germline V gene encodes CDR1 MDHEN and CDR2 SYDVKM. The CDR3 nucleotides read TGTGCCAGCAGGGGGCTGGGTTCTAGCACAGATACGCAGTATTTT. This gives the protein CASRGLGSSTDTQYF. Drawing the rest from reference TRBV28 and TRBJ2-3, the complete variable domain is DVKVTQSSRYLVKRTGEKVFLECVQDMDHENMFWYRQDPGLGLRLIYFSYDVKMKEKGDIPEGYSVSREKKERFSLILESASTNQTSMYLCASRGLGSSTDTQYFGPGTRLTVL.

In this sample, this clone turned up once. This chain uses TRBV7-9 with TRBJ1-2; weak D call: TRBD1 (6 bases). Germline V gene lookup returns CDR1 SEHNR and CDR2 FQNEAQ (reference sequence). V lost 5 bases to trimming and J lost 7 bases, with 14 bases between them. The CDR3 extends over 13 amino acids. The CDR3 coding sequence is TGTGCCAGCAGCGCTCAGGGGTCCGGTGGCTACACCTTC. Its translation is CASSAQGSGGYTF.

The rearrangement joins TRBV25-1 to TRBJ2-7; D possibly corresponds to TRBD1 (6 bases). Germline V gene data show CDR1 as MGHDK and CDR2 as SYGVNS. V lost 3 bases and J 3 bases, leaving 15 bases between the germline ends. This CDR3 region has 15 residues. The CDR3 protein is CASSDGTGSNYEQYF. DNA for the CDR3: TGTGCCAGCAGTGACGGAACAGGGAGCAACTACGAGCAGTACTTC.

The genes are TRBV6-6 and TRBJ1-2; TRBD1 matches 7 bases. The CDR3 has 14 residues. Germline assignment: CDR1 MNHNY and CDR2 SVGAGI (reference sequence). V lost 8 bases and J lost 2; bases outside the gene matches: 8. CDR3 protein: CASGRQGMNYGYTF. The CDR3 DNA reads as TGTGCCAGCGGAAGACAGGGAATGAACTATGGCTACACCTTC.

The chain joins TRBV5-1 to TRBJ2-3, with D possibly matching TRBD1 (5 bases). The CDR3 spans 14 residues. The germline V and J ends were trimmed by 6 bases and 2 bases, with 13 bases remaining between them. Per the germline V gene, CDR1 is SGHRS and CDR2 is YFSETQ. CDR3 region: CASKVTGSTDTQYF. CDR3 bases: TGCGCCAGCAAGGTCACAGGATCCACAGATACGCAGTATTTT.

The chain couples TRBV13 to TRBJ2-6, with a possible D match to TRBD1 (5 bases). Germline loops: CDR1 PRHDT, CDR2 FYEKMQ (reference sequence). The CDR3 sequence is 15 residues long. The V and J ends lost 5 bases and 0 bases respectively, with 8 bases between them. The CDR3 reads CASSADSSGANVLTF. CDR3 in DNA: TGTGCCAGCAGCGCTGACAGCTCTGGGGCCAACGTCCTGACTTTC.

The chain combines TRBV9 with TRBJ2-5; D is possibly TRBD1 (7 bases). This CDR3 is 14 amino acids long. The germline V and J ends were trimmed by 0 bases and 4 bases, with 10 bases remaining between them. The germline gives CDR1 SGDLS, CDR2 YYNGEE. Here the CDR3 DNA reads TGTGCCAGCAGCGTAGATCAGGGGGGAGAGACCCAGTACTTC. Amino acid sequence: CASSVDQGGETQYF.

This clone ranks as medium-sized (0.01 to 0.1%). The rearrangement joins TRBV12-5 to TRBJ2-7, with TRBD1 matching over 8 bases. The germline V gene encodes CDR1 LGHNT and CDR2 FRNRAP. The CDR3 has 17 residues. CDR3: CGRRDRRGPFPFYEQYV. CDR3 DNA: TGTGGGAGAAGGGACAGGAGAGGTCCTTTCCCCTTCTACGAGCAGTACGTC.

V gene TRBV10-3 combines with J gene TRBJ2-1; possibly TRBD2 for D (5 bases). The CDR3 sequence is 13 residues long. The V end lost 4 bases, the J end lost 10 bases, and 14 bases lay between the germline ends. Looked up from germline, CDR1 is ENHRY and CDR2 is SYGVKD. The DNA for the CDR3 is TGTGCCATCAGTGCGGGATCCCAACGCGAGCAGTTCTTC. The encoded protein is CAISAGSQREQFF.

J is TRBJ2-7 and V is TRBV28; 7 bases are shared with TRBD1. Germline V CDR1 and CDR2: MDHEN, SYDVKM. V lost 5 bases and J lost 2; bases outside the gene matches: 12. The CDR3 contains 16 residues. DNA of the CDR3: TGTGCCAGCAGTAAGACCTCGACAGGGTCCCCCTACGAGCAGTACGTC. Amino acid sequence: CASSKTSTGSPYEQYV.

This clone has only one observation. The chain joins TRBV5-1 to TRBJ1-1, with a weak D call TRBD1 (6 bases). Germline CDR1 reads SGHRS; CDR2 reads YFSETQ. The CDR3 consists of 16 residues. Trimming pared 0 bases from V and 1 base from J, leaving 13 bases between. CDR3 loop: CASSLVGGWGNTEAFF. The CDR3 nucleotides are TGCGCCAGCAGCTTGGTTGGGGGCTGGGGGAACACTGAAGCTTTCTTT.

The rearrangement joins TRBV29-1 to TRBJ1-1; 9 nucleotides match TRBD1. CDR1 is SQVTM, CDR2 ANQGSEA, per germline. This CDR3 is built from 13 residues. Germline trimming cut 6 bases from V and 2 bases from J; bases unmatched to any gene: 4. The CDR3 protein is CSVGTGRNTEAFF. CDR3 nucleotide sequence: TGCAGCGTCGGGACAGGGAGAAACACTGAAGCTTTCTTT.

This chain joins TRBV28 and TRBJ1-4; 9 positions match TRBD1. The germline gives CDR1 MDHEN, CDR2 SYDVKM. CDR3 length: 16 residues. The junction had 8 bases not matched to a gene; V was cut back by 5 bases and J by 4 bases. CDR3 sequence: CASSPPGQGGNEKLFF. The CDR3 nucleotides read TGTGCCAGCAGTCCACCGGGACAGGGTGGTAATGAAAAACTGTTTTTT.

The rearrangement links TRBV7-8 to TRBJ1-2; D is perhaps TRBD1 (6 bases). The CDR3 totals 19 residues. Germline lookup yields CDR1 SGHVS and CDR2 FQNEAQ. Trimming pared 4 bases from V and 3 bases from J, leaving 27 bases between. The CDR3 DNA is TGTGCCAGCAGCTCCAAGGACAGATCCAGCTATACCGTGCACTATGGCTACACCTTC. Translating it yields CASSSKDRSSYTVHYGYTF.

The gene calls are TRBV9 and TRBJ1-2; D uncertain. CDR1 is SGDLS and CDR2 is YYNGEE in the germline V gene. The CDR3 runs to 15 residues. V lost 0 bases and J 2 bases, leaving 11 bases between the germline ends. In nucleotides, the CDR3 is TGTGCCAGCAGCGTAGAACAGCACCCGAACTATGGCTACACCTTC. It encodes CASSVEQHPNYGYTF.

The chain links TRBV27 to TRBJ2-7; 8 bases match TRBD2. V lost 5 bases, J lost 4 bases, and 10 bases stayed unmatched. This CDR3 contains 15 residues. Looked up from germline, CDR1 is MNHEY and CDR2 is SMNVEV (reference sequence). DNA of the CDR3: TGTGCCAGCAGTCCCCAGACTAGCGTTCCGTACGAGCAGTACTTC. It encodes CASSPQTSVPYEQYF.

The chain couples TRBV5-4 to TRBJ2-2; 8 bases match TRBD2. The CDR3 is made up of 15 amino acids. V trimming: 5 bases; J trimming: 5 bases; junction bases outside the gene matches: 8. CDR1 is SGHNT, CDR2 YYREEE, per germline (reference sequence). The CDR3 nucleotides read TGTGCCAGCAGGCCGGGGGGGCCAGTAACCGGGGAGCTGTTTTTT. Residues: CASRPGGPVTGELFF.

This chain links TRBV6-1 with TRBJ1-3; weak D call: TRBD1 (5 bases). The CDR3 is 17 residues long. CDR1 and CDR2 (germline): MNHNS, SASEGT. Trimming removed 4 bases from V and 0 bases from J, with 16 bases in between. The CDR3 spells CASSVSTTARSGNTIYF. Here the CDR3 DNA reads TGTGCCAGCAGTGTCTCGACGACAGCGCGCTCTGGAAACACCATATATTTT.

Turning to this clone: Other DNA sequences in this sample translate to the same CDR3. This chain connects TRBV27 to TRBJ2-2; possible D gene TRBD1, 6 bases. This CDR3 is 14 amino acids long. CDR1 and CDR2 (germline): MNHEY, SMNVEV (reference sequence). V was trimmed by 6 bases and J by 1 base, leaving 9 bases between them. This chain's CDR3 is CASSPGQNTGELFF. The CDR3, as DNA: TGTGCCAGCAGCCCGGGACAGAACACCGGGGAGCTGTTTTTT.

J is TRBJ1-5 and V is TRBV27, with D perhaps TRBD1 (6 bases). V was clipped by 5 bases and J by 3 bases, with 20 bases between them. Germline V lookup: CDR1 MNHEY, CDR2 SMNVEV (reference sequence). CDR3 length equals 17 residues. CDR3 sequence reads: CASSPTQGRVDNQPQHF. Here the CDR3 DNA reads TGTGCCAGCAGTCCTACACAGGGCCGGGTAGACAATCAGCCCCAGCATTTT.

This chain links TRBV6-1 with TRBJ1-4; D remains ambiguous. The ends were cut back, 3 bases at V and 6 bases at J, with 20 bases in the middle. Germline loops: CDR1 MNHNS, CDR2 SASEGT. This CDR3 is built from 17 residues. The CDR3 DNA sequence: TGTGCCAGCAGTGACCCAGGATGGAATCGCGTGGATGAAAAACTGTTTTTT. Translating it yields CASSDPGWNRVDEKLFF.

This clone was recorded at least ten times. The chain carries TRBV7-8 and TRBJ1-1, with a weak D call TRBD1 (5 bases). Germline loops: CDR1 SGHVS, CDR2 FQNEAQ. The CDR3 is 12 amino acids. Trimming removed 5 bases at V and 6 bases at J, with 10 bases between. In nucleotides, the CDR3 is TGTGCCAGCAGCCACTGGGGGGCTGAAGCTTTCTTT. This sequence encodes CASSHWGAEAFF.

The CDR3 nucleotides read TGTGCCAGCAGCTTAGTAGCGATCCGAGACAGGACGGTACCCTACGAGCAGTACTTC. Its protein is CASSLVAIRDRTVPYEQYF. The chain joins TRBV7-9 to TRBJ2-7, with TRBD1 as a possible D gene (6 bases). Trimming removed 1 base at V and 2 bases at J, with 24 bases between. Germline CDR1 SEHNR, CDR2 FQNEAQ (reference sequence). CDR3 length: 19 amino acids. Full variable domain (rest looked up from reference TRBV7-9 and TRBJ2-7): DTGVSQNPRHKITKRGQNVTFRCDPISEHNRLYWYRQTLGQGPEFLTYFQNEAQLEKSRLLSDRFSAERPKGSFSTLEIQRTEQGDSAMYLCASSLVAIRDRTVPYEQYFGPGTRLTVT.

The rearrangement joins TRBV7-3 to TRBJ2-2; D possibly corresponds to TRBD1 (5 bases). V lost 6 bases and J lost 9, with 23 bases in between. The CDR3 is 16 residues long. Per the germline V gene, CDR1 is SGHTA and CDR2 is FQGTGA. This chain's CDR3 is CASSSPGQGRPRELFF. CDR3 coding DNA: TGTGCCAGCAGTTCCCCCGGGCAGGGAAGACCCAGGGAGCTGTTTTTT. Together with reference TRBV7-3 and TRBJ2-2, the CDR3 gives the full variable domain: GAGVSQTPSNKVTEKGKYVELRCDPISGHTALYWYRQSLGQGPEFLIYFQGTGAADDSGLPNDRFFAVRPEGSVSTLKIQRTERGDSAVYLCASSSPGQGRPRELFFGEGSRLTVL.

This clone was detected a few times. The J gene is TRBJ2-4, the V gene TRBV25-1, with 7 bases that match TRBD1. CDR3 length: 15 residues. The V segment lost 3 bases and the J segment 7 bases; nucleotides outside the gene matches: 9. CDR1 is MGHDK, CDR2 SYGVNS, per germline. The CDR3 DNA is TGTGCCAGCAGTGACGCGGACAGGCTTGGGAACATTCAGTACTTC. This sequence encodes CASSDADRLGNIQYF.